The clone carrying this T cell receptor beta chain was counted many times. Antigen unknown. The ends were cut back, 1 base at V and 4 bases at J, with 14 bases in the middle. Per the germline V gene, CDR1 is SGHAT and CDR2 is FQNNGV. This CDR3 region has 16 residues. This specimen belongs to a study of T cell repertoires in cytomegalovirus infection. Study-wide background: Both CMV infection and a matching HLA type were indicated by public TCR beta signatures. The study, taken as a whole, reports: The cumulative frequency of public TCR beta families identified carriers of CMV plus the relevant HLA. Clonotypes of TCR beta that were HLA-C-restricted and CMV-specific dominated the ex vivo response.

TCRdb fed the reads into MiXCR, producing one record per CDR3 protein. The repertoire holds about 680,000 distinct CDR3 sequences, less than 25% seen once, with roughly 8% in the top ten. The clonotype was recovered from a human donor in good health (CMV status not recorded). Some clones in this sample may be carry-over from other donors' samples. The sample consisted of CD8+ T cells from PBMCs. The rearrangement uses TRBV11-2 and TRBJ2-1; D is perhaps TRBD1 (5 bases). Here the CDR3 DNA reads TGTGCCAGCAGCTTAGCCGTAGGGGCCCCTTACAATGAGCAGTTCTTC. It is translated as CASSLAVGAPYNEQFF. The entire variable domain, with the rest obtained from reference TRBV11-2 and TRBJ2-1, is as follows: EAGVAQSPRYKIIEKRQSVAFWCNPISGHATLYWYQQILGQGPKLLIQFQNNGVVDDSQLPKDRFSAERLKGVDSTLKIQPAKLEDSAVYLCASSLAVGAPYNEQFFGPGTRLTVL.